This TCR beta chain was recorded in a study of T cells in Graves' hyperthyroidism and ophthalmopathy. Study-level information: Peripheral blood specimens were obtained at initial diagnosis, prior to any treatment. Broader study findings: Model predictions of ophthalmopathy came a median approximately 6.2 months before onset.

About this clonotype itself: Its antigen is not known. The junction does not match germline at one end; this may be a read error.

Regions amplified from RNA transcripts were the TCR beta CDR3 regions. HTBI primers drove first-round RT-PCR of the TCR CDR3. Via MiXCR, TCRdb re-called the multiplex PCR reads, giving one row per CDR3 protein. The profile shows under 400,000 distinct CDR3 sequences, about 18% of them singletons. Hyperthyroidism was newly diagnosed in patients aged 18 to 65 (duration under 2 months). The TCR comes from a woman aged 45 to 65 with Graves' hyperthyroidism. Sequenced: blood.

The CDR3 DNA reads as TGCAGTGCTAGTAATAGGAAGTTGGATGAAGAACTGTTTTTT. Its translation is CSASNRKLDEELFF. This rearrangement joins TRBV20-1 to TRBJ1-4, with D hard to call. The germline V gene encodes CDR1 DFQATT and CDR2 SNEGSKA (reference sequence). This CDR3 contains 14 residues.